The 5 T cell receptor beta chains below all came from one sample that was sequenced in a study of regulatory T cells in long-lasting Graves disease. As to time point: newly diagnosed GD, antithyroid drugs for less than 3 months. TCR sequences were obtained from RNA taken from PBMCs. Libraries of TCR beta came from iRepertoire HTBI primers plus Arm-PCR of CDR3 regions. Using its own MiXCR run on the multiplex PCR reads, TCRdb lists one record per CDR3 protein. Of a few hundred thousand distinct CDR3 sequences in the sample, 15% to 20% were seen once. Another study also made use of these data, one on T cells in Graves' hyperthyroidism and ophthalmopathy.

The source was peripheral blood mononuclear cells (PBMCs), collected at new diagnosis, from a patient treated with antithyroid drugs. All receptors come from a woman aged 25 to 39 with Graves disease.

Note on this clonotype: This may arise from a read error, as a much more abundant clone is one base away. The chain recombines TRBV3-1 with TRBJ2-1; 7 bases line up with TRBD2. The junction had 11 bases not matched to a gene; V was cut back by 4 bases and J by 5 bases. Per the germline V gene, CDR1 is LGHDT and CDR2 is YNNKEL (reference sequence). The CDR3 loop spans 16 amino acids. The CDR3 spells CASSPGGSEVNNEQFF. For the CDR3, the DNA is TGTGCCAGCAGCCCGGGGGGTAGCGAGGTAAACAATGAGCAGTTCTTC.

The chain combines TRBV4-1 with TRBJ2-7, with 9 positions matching TRBD1. Trimming took 4 bases from V and 4 from J; bases not matched to a gene: 8. The CDR3 is 15 residues long. Looked up from germline, CDR1 is MGHRA and CDR2 is YSYEKL. CDR3 amino acids: CASSPLGQGVYEQYF. CDR3 DNA sequence: TGCGCCAGCAGCCCTCTGGGACAGGGTGTTTACGAGCAGTACTTC.

This clonotype was seen ten or more times. The chain is built from TRBV12-3 or TRBV12-4 and TRBJ2-5, with D possibly being TRBD2 (5 bases). V was pared by 7 bases and J by 5 bases, with 17 bases between. The length of the CDR3 is 14 residues. The CDR3 protein is CASTTPGVDETQYF. The CDR3 region has the DNA TGTGCCAGCACCACCCCCGGGGTTGATGAGACCCAGTACTTC.

This clonotype appeared a few times. The rearrangement joins TRBV2 to TRBJ1-5; D gene uncertain. Trimming left V 3 bases short and J 0 bases short, with 6 bases between. CDR1 and CDR2 from the germline V gene are SNHLY and FYNNEI. CDR3 length: 14 amino acids. This CDR3 is CASSDSYSNQPQHF. CDR3 sequence (DNA): TGTGCCAGCAGTGACAGCTATAGCAATCAGCCCCAGCATTTT.

This rearrangement joins TRBV20-1 to TRBJ1-4; tentatively, D is TRBD1 (6 bases). CDR1 and CDR2 from the germline V gene are DFQATT and SNEGSKA (reference sequence). V was pared by 4 bases and J by 2 bases, with 11 bases between. CDR3 length: 14 amino acids. This CDR3 reads CSATYRDTNEKLFF. In DNA form, the CDR3 reads TGCAGTGCTACATACAGGGACACTAATGAAAAACTGTTTTTT.